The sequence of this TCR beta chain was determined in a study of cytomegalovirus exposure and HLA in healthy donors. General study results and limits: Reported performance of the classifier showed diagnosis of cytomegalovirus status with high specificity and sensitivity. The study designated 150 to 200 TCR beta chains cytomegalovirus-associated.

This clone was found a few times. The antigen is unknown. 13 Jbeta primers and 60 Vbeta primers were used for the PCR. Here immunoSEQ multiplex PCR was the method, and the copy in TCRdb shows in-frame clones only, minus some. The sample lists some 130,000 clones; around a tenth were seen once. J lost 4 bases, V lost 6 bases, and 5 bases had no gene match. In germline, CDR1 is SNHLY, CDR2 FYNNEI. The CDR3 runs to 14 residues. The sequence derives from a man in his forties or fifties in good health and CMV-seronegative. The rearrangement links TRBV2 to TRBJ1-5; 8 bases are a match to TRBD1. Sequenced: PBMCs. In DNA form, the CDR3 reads TGTGCCAGCAGCGCTCACAGGGGGAATCAGCCCCAGCATTTT. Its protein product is CASSAHRGNQPQHF.